The clone carrying this TCR beta chain appeared a single time. The V and J ends lost 6 bases and 2 bases respectively, with 14 bases between them. The CDR3 has 14 residues. Germline V lookup: CDR1 LNHDA, CDR2 SQIVND (reference sequence). This entry comes from a study of blood T cell repertoires in COVID-19. Method: immunoSEQ multiplex PCR; TCRdb's copy keeps in-frame clones and lacks some. The sample comprises 150,000 to 190,000 clones, 80% of which are singletons, and about 0.58% rests with the top ten. This TCR came from a man between 60 and 75 years old with acute or convalescent COVID-19. Sequencing input: peripheral blood. This sequence joins TRBV19 and TRBJ2-7, with a possible D match to TRBD2 (5 bases). In DNA, the CDR3 is TGTGCCAGTAGCCGCGGGCCGGCTACCTACGAGCAGTACTTC. Translating gives CASSRGPATYEQYF. The full variable domain, in which reference TRBV19 and TRBJ2-7 provide the parts outside the CDR3, is DGGITQSPKYLFRKEGQNVTLSCEQNLNHDAMYWYRQDPGQGLRLIYYSQIVNDFQKGDIAEGYSVSREKKESFPLTVTSAQKNPTAFYLCASSRGPATYEQYFGPGTRLTVT.